The 8 T cell receptor beta chains listed next were all sequenced from one sample in a study of CD8+ T cells in alopecia areata. Extraction and reverse transcription of RNA yielded cDNA as the sequencing template. Profiled with immunoSEQ multiplex PCR; TCRdb holds only in-frame clones, not every one. The sample comprises under 300,000 clones, under 70% of which are singletons, and around 1.2% rests with the top ten. Sequenced material: CD4+ T cells sorted from blood, taken at week 0. The receptors were gathered from a human donor with alopecia areata.

This chain links TRBV30 with TRBJ1-2, with a possible D match to TRBD1 (5 bases). This CDR3 is built from 12 residues. With 5 bases removed from V and 8 bases from J, the gap between germline ends came to 15 bases. Germline V CDR1 and CDR2: GTSNPN, SVGIG (reference sequence). The CDR3 is CAWLQGVGGYTF. DNA for the CDR3: TGTGCCTGGCTTCAGGGAGTCGGCGGCTACACCTTC.

The rearrangement uses TRBV5-6 and TRBJ2-5, with D tentatively TRBD2 (6 bases). This CDR3 region has 15 residues. With 0 bases removed from V and 5 bases from J, the gap between germline ends came to 14 bases. Germline loops: CDR1 SGHDT, CDR2 YYEEEE. The CDR3 is CASSLAGPGRETQYF. CDR3 DNA sequence: TGTGCCAGCAGCTTGGCGGGGCCTGGGAGGGAGACCCAGTACTTC.

The chain has TRBV19 and TRBJ2-7, with D uncertain. Germline-derived CDR1 and CDR2 are LNHDA and SQIVND (reference sequence). The CDR3 totals 14 residues. With 4 bases removed from V and 3 bases from J, the gap between germline ends came to 13 bases. The CDR3 DNA sequence: TGTGCCAGTAGTAATCGGCAGAAGGTCTACGAGCAGTACTTC. Residues: CASSNRQKVYEQYF. The full variable domain, in which reference TRBV19 and TRBJ2-7 provide the parts outside the CDR3, is DGGITQSPKYLFRKEGQNVTLSCEQNLNHDAMYWYRQDPGQGLRLIYYSQIVNDFQKGDIAEGYSVSREKKESFPLTVTSAQKNPTAFYLCASSNRQKVYEQYFGPGTRLTVT.

This clone was seen once. The CDR3 DNA sequence: TGTGCCAGCAGCCCCAACGGACGCCTCTACGAGCAGTACTTC. Its protein is CASSPNGRLYEQYF. The chain employs TRBV9 and TRBJ2-7; D remains ambiguous. Germline V gives CDR1 SGDLS, CDR2 YYNGEE. Trimming removed 4 bases from V and 3 bases from J, with 14 bases in between. This CDR3 region has 14 residues.

The rearrangement uses TRBV6-5 and TRBJ2-1, with D possibly TRBD2 on 6 matching bases. CDR1 is MNHEY and CDR2 is SVGAGI in the germline V gene. Between the trimmed V and J ends, which lost 7 bases and 0 bases, there was a span of 10 bases. The length of the CDR3 is 14 residues. CDR3 protein: CASNGGRSYNEQFF. In DNA, the CDR3 is TGTGCCAGCAACGGGGGACGCTCCTACAATGAGCAGTTCTTC.

The CDR3 DNA follows: TGCAGCGTTGGTTGGACGACTGATGGCTACACCTTC. It yields the protein CSVGWTTDGYTF. The V and J genes are TRBV29-1 and TRBJ1-2; D gene unclear. This CDR3 region has 12 residues. Germline CDR1 reads SQVTM; CDR2 reads ANQGSEA. V was clipped by 4 bases and J by 6 bases, with 12 bases between them.

This chain's CDR3 is CASSFRRSNIQYF. The CDR3 nucleotides are TGTGCCAGCAGCTTCAGGCGGTCAAACATTCAGTACTTC. The chain joins TRBV11-2 to TRBJ2-4; D remains unclear. Per the germline V gene, CDR1 is SGHAT and CDR2 is FQNNGV. The V end lost 3 bases, the J end lost 6 bases, and 9 bases lay between the germline ends. The CDR3 is made up of 13 amino acids.

The chain carries TRBV30 and TRBJ1-4, with D perhaps matching TRBD1 (5 bases). There are 13 residues in the CDR3. CDR1 is GTSNPN and CDR2 is SVGIG in the germline V gene (reference sequence). The V and J ends lost 5 bases and 8 bases respectively, with 15 bases between them. CDR3 region: CAWARGSEEKLFF. As DNA, the CDR3 is TGTGCCTGGGCCCGGGGCTCGGAAGAAAAACTGTTTTTT.